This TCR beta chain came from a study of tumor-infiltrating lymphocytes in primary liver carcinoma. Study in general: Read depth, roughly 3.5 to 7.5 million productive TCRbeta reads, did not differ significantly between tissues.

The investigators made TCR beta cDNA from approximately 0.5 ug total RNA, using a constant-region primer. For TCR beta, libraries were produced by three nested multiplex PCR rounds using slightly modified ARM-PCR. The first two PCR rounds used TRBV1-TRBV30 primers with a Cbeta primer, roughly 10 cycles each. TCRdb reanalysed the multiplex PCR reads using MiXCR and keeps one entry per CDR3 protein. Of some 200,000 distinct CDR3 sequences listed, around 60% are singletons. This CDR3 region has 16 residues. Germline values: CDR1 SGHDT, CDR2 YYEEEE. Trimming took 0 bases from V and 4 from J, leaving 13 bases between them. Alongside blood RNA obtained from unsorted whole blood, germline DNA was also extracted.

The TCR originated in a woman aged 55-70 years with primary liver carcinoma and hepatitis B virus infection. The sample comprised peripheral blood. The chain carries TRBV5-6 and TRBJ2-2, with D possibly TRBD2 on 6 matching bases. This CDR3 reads CASSLEHNGSTGELFF. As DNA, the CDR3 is TGTGCCAGCAGCTTGGAACATAACGGGAGCACCGGGGAGCTGTTTTTT.